Below are 30 T cell receptor beta chains sequenced from a single sample in a study of blood T cell repertoires in COVID-19. Produced via immunoSEQ multiplex PCR; TCRdb's table is partial and in-frame only. The data show 130,000 to 150,000 clones, over 70% seen once. The specimen was peripheral blood. Receptor source: a woman in her sixties or seventies with acute or convalescent COVID-19.

The genes are TRBV12-3 or TRBV12-4 and TRBJ1-1; D is perhaps TRBD1 (6 bases). V was pared by 5 bases and J by 10 bases, with 14 bases between. The CDR3 extends over 12 amino acids. The CDR3 DNA is TGTGCCAGCAGTAACTACAGGGAAGCAGCTTTCTTT. Translated: CASSNYREAAFF.

The CDR3 here is CASSLDSLVGNQPQHF. CDR3 in DNA: TGTGCCAGCAGTTTAGACAGTCTCGTTGGGAATCAGCCCCAGCATTTT. The chain recombines TRBV28 with TRBJ1-5; TRBD1 might be the D (5 bases). The CDR3 spans 16 residues. Germline CDR1 MDHEN, CDR2 SYDVKM. V dropped 2 bases and J dropped 4 bases, with 15 bases sitting between them.

The chain joins TRBV5-6 to TRBJ2-7; 10 bases fit TRBD2. The CDR3 extends over 16 amino acids. Trimming took 2 bases from V and 2 from J; bases not matched to a gene: 7. The germline CDR1 and CDR2 sequences are SGHDT and YYEEEE. The CDR3 spells CASSFLAGANTYEQYF. For the CDR3, the DNA is TGTGCCAGCAGCTTTCTAGCGGGAGCTAACACCTACGAGCAGTACTTC.

The chain combines TRBV2 with TRBJ2-3, with TRBD1 matching 7 bases. Per germline, CDR1 SNHLY and CDR2 FYNNEI. V lost 9 bases and J lost 4; bases outside the gene matches: 10. The CDR3 has 14 residues. The CDR3 here is CARDTGAAADTQYF. The CDR3 DNA follows: TGTGCCAGGGATACAGGGGCGGCGGCAGATACGCAGTATTTT.

The gene calls are TRBV5-1 and TRBJ2-7; 7 bases agree with TRBD2. The CDR3 extends over 15 amino acids. Germline CDR1 and CDR2: SGHRS and YFSETQ. The V gene end was trimmed by 4 bases and the J gene end by 2 bases; junction bases not matched to a gene: 9. The CDR3 loop reads CASSPEAGVPYEQYF. CDR3 in DNA: TGCGCCAGCAGCCCGGAGGCGGGAGTCCCCTACGAGCAGTACTTC.

The chain has TRBV7-9 and TRBJ2-5, with D possibly being TRBD1 (6 bases). V gave up 4 bases and J gave up 4 bases, with 16 bases separating them. The CDR3 is made up of 15 amino acids. From germline, CDR1 is SEHNR and CDR2 FQNEAQ (reference sequence). CDR3 region: CASSSAHRDIETQYF. DNA for the CDR3: TGTGCCAGCAGCTCCGCCCACCGGGACATAGAGACCCAGTACTTC.

This clone was detected a few times. The chain employs TRBV19 and TRBJ2-7; TRBD1 aligns across 7 bases. Unmatched junction bases numbered 8, after V lost 3 bases and J lost 6 bases. Germline-derived CDR1 and CDR2 are LNHDA and SQIVND (reference sequence). The length of the CDR3 is 14 residues. The CDR3 nucleotides read TGTGCCAGTAGTATGACAGGGATTTGGGTCGAGCAGTACTTC. Residues: CASSMTGIWVEQYF.

This chain joins TRBV28 and TRBJ2-1, with 10 bases fitting TRBD2. Unmatched junction bases numbered 9, after V lost 6 bases and J lost 4 bases. This CDR3 comprises 16 residues. Per the germline V gene, CDR1 is MDHEN and CDR2 is SYDVKM. DNA for the CDR3: TGTGCCAGCAGCCCGTCCGGGACTAGCGTGTACAATGAGCAGTTCTTC. Its protein product is CASSPSGTSVYNEQFF.

This clone was detected a few times. This chain joins TRBV5-5 and TRBJ1-5, with TRBD1 matching over 7 bases. CDR1 and CDR2 from the germline V gene are SGHKS and YYEKEE (reference sequence). CDR3 length equals 15 residues. The junction had 11 bases not matched to a gene; V was cut back by 4 bases and J by 7 bases. The CDR3 protein is CASSPSGGSGQPQHF. The CDR3 DNA is TGTGCCAGCAGCCCATCAGGGGGGTCTGGCCAGCCCCAGCATTTT.

The chain is built from TRBV19 and TRBJ2-3; TRBD2 aligns across 14 bases. The CDR3 consists of 16 residues. V lost 6 bases and J lost 4; bases outside the gene matches: 6. Germline values: CDR1 LNHDA, CDR2 SQIVND (reference sequence). The CDR3 reads CASRGTSGSRPDTQYF. CDR3 DNA: TGTGCCAGTAGGGGGACTAGCGGGAGCCGCCCAGATACGCAGTATTTT.

CDR3 nucleotide sequence: TGTGCCAGCAGCCGGGGGACAGGGAGGGATGAAAAACTGTTTTTT. Its protein is CASSRGTGRDEKLFF. This chain uses TRBV7-6 with TRBJ1-4, with 9 nucleotides matching TRBD1. This CDR3 is 15 amino acids long. CDR1 is SGHVS, CDR2 FNYEAQ, per germline. Trimming cost V 5 bases and J 6 bases; bases outside gene matches: 7.

The chain carries TRBV7-9 and TRBJ2-5; maybe TRBD1 (5 bases). The CDR3 runs to 16 residues. Germline V lookup: CDR1 SEHNR, CDR2 FQNEAQ (reference sequence). The V and J ends lost 4 bases and 7 bases respectively, with 22 bases between them. In nucleotides, the CDR3 is TGTGCCAGCAGCTCTCTTGCCGACAGCCCAAAGGGGACCCAGTACTTC. It is translated as CASSSLADSPKGTQYF.

This clone was counted a single time. This sequence joins TRBV7-3 and TRBJ1-1; 8 positions match TRBD1. Trimming at V came to 4 bases and at J to 10 bases, leaving 8 bases not matched to a gene. The germline CDR1 and CDR2 sequences are SGHTA and FQGTGA. This CDR3 comprises 13 residues. The CDR3 loop reads CASSSSRGRAAFF. CDR3 coding DNA: TGTGCCAGCAGCTCATCCAGGGGGCGCGCAGCTTTCTTT.

This clone was detected a few times. The chain couples TRBV28 to TRBJ2-1, with 10 bases identical to TRBD1. The germline V gene encodes CDR1 MDHEN and CDR2 SYDVKM. This CDR3 spans 14 amino acids. Trimming at V came to 7 bases and at J to 6 bases, leaving 6 bases not matched to a gene. The CDR3 sequence is CASKGTGVSNEQFF. The DNA of the CDR3 is TGTGCCAGCAAAGGGACAGGGGTGAGCAATGAGCAGTTCTTC. Full variable domain (remainder filled in from reference TRBV28 and TRBJ2-1): DVKVTQSSRYLVKRTGEKVFLECVQDMDHENMFWYRQDPGLGLRLIYFSYDVKMKEKGDIPEGYSVSREKKERFSLILESASTNQTSMYLCASKGTGVSNEQFFGPGTRLTVL.

The chain joins TRBV15 to TRBJ2-7; 14 nucleotides align to TRBD2. Unmatched junction bases numbered 1, after V lost 3 bases and J lost 3 bases. The CDR3 spans 15 residues. Per the germline V gene, CDR1 is LNHNV and CDR2 is YYDKDF (reference sequence). CDR3 in amino acids: CATSRGTSGSYEQYF. CDR3 nucleotides: TGTGCCACCAGCAGGGGGACTAGCGGGAGCTACGAGCAGTACTTC.

The V and J genes are TRBV30 and TRBJ2-7; D perhaps matches TRBD2 (6 bases). The CDR3 contains 15 residues. Germline-derived CDR1 and CDR2 are GTSNPN and SVGIG (reference sequence). Trimming cost V 3 bases and J 6 bases, with 21 bases left between them. The CDR3 protein is CAWRVNRRGRSEQYF. CDR3 coding DNA: TGTGCCTGGAGGGTCAATCGGCGGGGTCGGAGCGAGCAGTACTTC.

The chain links TRBV12-3 or TRBV12-4 to TRBJ2-5, with TRBD2 as a possible D gene (5 bases). The length of the CDR3 is 12 residues. Deletions cut 3 bases from V and 3 bases from J, with 5 bases between. CDR3 residues: CASSLREETQYF. The DNA of the CDR3 is TGTGCCAGCAGTTTGAGGGAAGAGACCCAGTACTTC.

In its sample, this clone was seen a few times. The V call is TRBV6-5, the J call TRBJ2-7; TRBD1 matches 9 bases. Germline-derived CDR1 and CDR2 are MNHEY and SVGAGI. The V gene end was trimmed by 5 bases and the J gene end by 0 bases; junction bases not matched to a gene: 5. CDR3 length: 15 amino acids. CDR3 coding DNA: TGTGCCAGCAGTCCTACAGGGGGCTTCTCCTACGAGCAGTACTTC. It encodes CASSPTGGFSYEQYF.

The chain has TRBV3-1 (or the pseudogene TRBV3-2) and TRBJ1-5, with 8 bases aligning to TRBD1. This CDR3 is built from 14 residues. V lost 4 bases to trimming and J lost 7 bases; unmatched junction nucleotides: 6. Germline loops: CDR1 LGHDT, CDR2 YNNKEL (reference sequence). CDR3 DNA: TGTGCCAGCAGCCGAGGACAGGGCGGCCAGCCCCAGCATTTT. Protein: CASSRGQGGQPQHF.

This chain uses TRBV29-1 with TRBJ2-7; 7 positions match TRBD1. The CDR3 is 13 residues long. Unmatched junction bases numbered 6, after V lost 3 bases and J lost 4 bases. Germline V gene data show CDR1 as SQVTM and CDR2 as ANQGSEA. The CDR3 region is CSVDGTVPYEQYF. DNA for the CDR3: TGCAGCGTTGATGGGACAGTTCCATACGAGCAGTACTTC.

The rearrangement links TRBV30 to TRBJ2-2, with 13 bases lining up with TRBD2. Looked up from germline, CDR1 is GTSNPN and CDR2 is SVGIG (reference sequence). This CDR3 is 16 amino acids long. V was clipped by 5 bases and J by 9 bases; unmatched bases: 12. The CDR3 DNA sequence: TGTGCCTGGGGGGGGACTAGCGGGGCCCTAATTAGGGAGCTGTTTTTT. It encodes CAWGGTSGALIRELFF.

The chain links TRBV6-1 to TRBJ1-6; a possible D gene is TRBD1 (6 bases). This CDR3 contains 15 residues. In germline, CDR1 is MNHNS, CDR2 SASEGT. V lost 5 bases and J lost 4, with 12 bases in between. The CDR3 reads CASSQTGPYNSPLHF. DNA for the CDR3: TGTGCCAGCAGTCAGACAGGTCCTTATAATTCACCCCTCCACTTT.

The chain joins TRBV6-5 to TRBJ1-2; perhaps TRBD1 as D (6 bases). With 2 bases removed from V and 4 bases from J, the gap between germline ends came to 11 bases. Germline loops: CDR1 MNHEY, CDR2 SVGAGI. There are 14 residues in the CDR3. The CDR3 sequence: CASSYVGGPYGYTF. The CDR3 coding sequence is TGTGCCAGCAGTTACGTCGGGGGGCCCTATGGCTACACCTTC.

The chain carries TRBV30 and TRBJ1-5; 7 bases agree with TRBD1. V lost 2 bases and J lost 4; bases outside the gene matches: 2. Per the germline V gene, CDR1 is GTSNPN and CDR2 is SVGIG (reference sequence). The length of the CDR3 is 13 residues. The CDR3 reads CAWSTRGNQPQHF. For the CDR3, the DNA is TGTGCCTGGAGTACCAGGGGGAATCAGCCCCAGCATTTT.

This clone was detected a few times. The CDR3 sequence: CATSRDLAGVDTQYF. CDR3 bases: TGTGCCACCAGCAGAGATCTAGCGGGAGTTGATACGCAGTATTTT. The rearrangement uses TRBV15 and TRBJ2-3; 10 nucleotides match TRBD2. This CDR3 region has 15 residues. With 0 bases clipped from V and 6 bases from J, the junction kept 3 bases outside the gene matches. Germline lookup yields CDR1 LNHNV and CDR2 YYDKDF (reference sequence).

This clone appeared a single time. V and J are TRBV25-1 and TRBJ2-1; 8 bases are a match to TRBD2. CDR3 length: 16 residues. The ends lost 2 bases at V and 5 bases at J; junction bases unmatched: 8. CDR1 is MGHDK and CDR2 is SYGVNS in the germline V gene. CDR3 residues: CASSERKRESDNEQFF. The CDR3 DNA reads TGTGCCAGCAGTGAAAGGAAGCGGGAGAGTGACAATGAGCAGTTCTTC.

The V gene is TRBV6-5, the J gene TRBJ2-2; D is ambiguous. The length of the CDR3 is 13 residues. V dropped 7 bases and J dropped 6 bases, with 12 bases sitting between them. From germline, CDR1 is MNHEY and CDR2 SVGAGI. CDR3 region: CASNTNGPGELFF. The CDR3 nucleotides read TGTGCCAGCAACACGAATGGTCCCGGGGAGCTGTTTTTT.

The CDR3 DNA reads as TGTGCCAGCACGGGGGAACCCTACAATGAGCAGTTCTTC. Translated: CASTGEPYNEQFF. The V call is TRBV12-3 or TRBV12-4, the J call TRBJ2-1, with D perhaps matching TRBD2 (6 bases). The CDR3 is 13 amino acids. V lost 7 bases and J 2 bases, leaving 9 bases between the germline ends.

The chain links TRBV5-1 to TRBJ1-6; D unclear. Germline CDR1 SGHRS, CDR2 YFSETQ. The CDR3 covers 16 residues. V was clipped by 0 bases and J by 6 bases, with 13 bases between them. CDR3 region: CASSLDPANSNSPLHF. The CDR3 DNA sequence: TGCGCCAGCAGCTTGGATCCCGCAAACAGTAATTCACCCCTCCACTTT. The full variable domain, rest sourced from reference TRBV5-1 and TRBJ1-6, is KAGVTQTPRYLIKTRGQQVTLSCSPISGHRSVSWYQQTPGQGLQFLFEYFSETQRNKGNFPGRFSGRQFSNSRSEMNVSTLELGDSALYLCASSLDPANSNSPLHFGNGTRLTVT.

The chain recombines TRBV27 with TRBJ2-7; the match to TRBD2 covers 14 bases. The germline gives CDR1 MNHEY, CDR2 SMNVEV (reference sequence). Germline trimming cut 6 bases from V and 5 bases from J; bases unmatched to any gene: 3. CDR3 length: 14 amino acids. Here the CDR3 DNA reads TGTGCCAGCAGGGGACTAGCGGGAGTCCACGAGCAGTACTTC. This sequence encodes CASRGLAGVHEQYF.